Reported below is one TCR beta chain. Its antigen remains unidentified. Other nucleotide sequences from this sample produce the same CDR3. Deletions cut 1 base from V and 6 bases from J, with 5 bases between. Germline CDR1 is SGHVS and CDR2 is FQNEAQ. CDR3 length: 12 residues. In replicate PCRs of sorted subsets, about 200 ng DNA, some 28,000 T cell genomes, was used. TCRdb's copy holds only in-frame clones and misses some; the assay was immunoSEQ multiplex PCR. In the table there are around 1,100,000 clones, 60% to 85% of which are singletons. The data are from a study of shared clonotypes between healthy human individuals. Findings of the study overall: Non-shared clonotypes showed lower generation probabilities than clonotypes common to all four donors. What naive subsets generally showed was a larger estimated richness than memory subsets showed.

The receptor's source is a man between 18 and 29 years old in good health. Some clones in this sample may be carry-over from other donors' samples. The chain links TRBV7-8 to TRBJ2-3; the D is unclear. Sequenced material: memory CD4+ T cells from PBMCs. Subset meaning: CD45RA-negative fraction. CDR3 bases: TGTGCCAGCAGCTTAGAGGTGGATACGCAGTATTTT. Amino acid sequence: CASSLEVDTQYF.